Presented here are 4 T cell receptor beta chains from one specimen sequenced in a study of T cell repertoires in cytomegalovirus infection. TCRdb passed the reads through MiXCR, listing each CDR3 protein once. This sample has hundreds of thousands of distinct CDR3 sequences, with over 20% found just once. The sequencing sample was made of CD8+ T cells from PBMCs. Every receptor here comes from a human donor in good health (CMV status not recorded). Some clones in this sample may be carry-over from other donors' samples.

The chain couples TRBV20-1 to TRBJ2-3; D is perhaps TRBD2 (6 bases). The CDR3 length is 15 residues. Trimming pared 1 base from V and 2 bases from J, leaving 13 bases between. The V gene's germline CDR1 is DFQATT and CDR2 SNEGSKA (reference sequence). CDR3 residues: CSARGGGEVTDTQYF. The DNA of the CDR3 is TGCAGTGCTAGAGGAGGAGGGGAAGTCACAGATACGCAGTATTTT.

The DNA for the CDR3 is TGTGCCAACAGGACCGTGGGACAGGGGACCGGGGAGCTGTTTTTT. It is translated as CANRTVGQGTGELFF. V is TRBV7-2 and J is TRBJ2-2; TRBD1 agrees at 10 bases. V was pared by 10 bases and J by 5 bases, with 10 bases of the junction left unmatched. The germline gives CDR1 SGHTA, CDR2 FQGNSA. The length of the CDR3 is 15 residues.

The chain employs TRBV7-9 and TRBJ1-1, with D perhaps TRBD1 (6 bases). V lost 5 bases to trimming and J lost 0 bases, with 16 bases between them. The CDR3 contains 16 residues. The germline V gene has CDR1 SEHNR and CDR2 FQNEAQ (reference sequence). This CDR3 is CASSPRDNGMNTEAFF. CDR3 coding DNA: TGTGCCAGCAGCCCCCGGGACAACGGGATGAACACTGAAGCTTTCTTT.

V gene TRBV7-9 combines with J gene TRBJ2-5; D might be TRBD1 (6 bases). This CDR3 has 21 residues. Germline V gene lookup returns CDR1 SEHNR and CDR2 FQNEAQ (reference sequence). Trimming removed 4 bases at V and 5 bases at J, with 35 bases between. CDR3 nucleotides: TGTGCCAGCAGCTCTCATTTTCCCGCCCAGGGTTTTGGGGGCGCAGGGGAGACCCAGTACTTC. This translates into CASSSHFPAQGFGGAGETQYF.